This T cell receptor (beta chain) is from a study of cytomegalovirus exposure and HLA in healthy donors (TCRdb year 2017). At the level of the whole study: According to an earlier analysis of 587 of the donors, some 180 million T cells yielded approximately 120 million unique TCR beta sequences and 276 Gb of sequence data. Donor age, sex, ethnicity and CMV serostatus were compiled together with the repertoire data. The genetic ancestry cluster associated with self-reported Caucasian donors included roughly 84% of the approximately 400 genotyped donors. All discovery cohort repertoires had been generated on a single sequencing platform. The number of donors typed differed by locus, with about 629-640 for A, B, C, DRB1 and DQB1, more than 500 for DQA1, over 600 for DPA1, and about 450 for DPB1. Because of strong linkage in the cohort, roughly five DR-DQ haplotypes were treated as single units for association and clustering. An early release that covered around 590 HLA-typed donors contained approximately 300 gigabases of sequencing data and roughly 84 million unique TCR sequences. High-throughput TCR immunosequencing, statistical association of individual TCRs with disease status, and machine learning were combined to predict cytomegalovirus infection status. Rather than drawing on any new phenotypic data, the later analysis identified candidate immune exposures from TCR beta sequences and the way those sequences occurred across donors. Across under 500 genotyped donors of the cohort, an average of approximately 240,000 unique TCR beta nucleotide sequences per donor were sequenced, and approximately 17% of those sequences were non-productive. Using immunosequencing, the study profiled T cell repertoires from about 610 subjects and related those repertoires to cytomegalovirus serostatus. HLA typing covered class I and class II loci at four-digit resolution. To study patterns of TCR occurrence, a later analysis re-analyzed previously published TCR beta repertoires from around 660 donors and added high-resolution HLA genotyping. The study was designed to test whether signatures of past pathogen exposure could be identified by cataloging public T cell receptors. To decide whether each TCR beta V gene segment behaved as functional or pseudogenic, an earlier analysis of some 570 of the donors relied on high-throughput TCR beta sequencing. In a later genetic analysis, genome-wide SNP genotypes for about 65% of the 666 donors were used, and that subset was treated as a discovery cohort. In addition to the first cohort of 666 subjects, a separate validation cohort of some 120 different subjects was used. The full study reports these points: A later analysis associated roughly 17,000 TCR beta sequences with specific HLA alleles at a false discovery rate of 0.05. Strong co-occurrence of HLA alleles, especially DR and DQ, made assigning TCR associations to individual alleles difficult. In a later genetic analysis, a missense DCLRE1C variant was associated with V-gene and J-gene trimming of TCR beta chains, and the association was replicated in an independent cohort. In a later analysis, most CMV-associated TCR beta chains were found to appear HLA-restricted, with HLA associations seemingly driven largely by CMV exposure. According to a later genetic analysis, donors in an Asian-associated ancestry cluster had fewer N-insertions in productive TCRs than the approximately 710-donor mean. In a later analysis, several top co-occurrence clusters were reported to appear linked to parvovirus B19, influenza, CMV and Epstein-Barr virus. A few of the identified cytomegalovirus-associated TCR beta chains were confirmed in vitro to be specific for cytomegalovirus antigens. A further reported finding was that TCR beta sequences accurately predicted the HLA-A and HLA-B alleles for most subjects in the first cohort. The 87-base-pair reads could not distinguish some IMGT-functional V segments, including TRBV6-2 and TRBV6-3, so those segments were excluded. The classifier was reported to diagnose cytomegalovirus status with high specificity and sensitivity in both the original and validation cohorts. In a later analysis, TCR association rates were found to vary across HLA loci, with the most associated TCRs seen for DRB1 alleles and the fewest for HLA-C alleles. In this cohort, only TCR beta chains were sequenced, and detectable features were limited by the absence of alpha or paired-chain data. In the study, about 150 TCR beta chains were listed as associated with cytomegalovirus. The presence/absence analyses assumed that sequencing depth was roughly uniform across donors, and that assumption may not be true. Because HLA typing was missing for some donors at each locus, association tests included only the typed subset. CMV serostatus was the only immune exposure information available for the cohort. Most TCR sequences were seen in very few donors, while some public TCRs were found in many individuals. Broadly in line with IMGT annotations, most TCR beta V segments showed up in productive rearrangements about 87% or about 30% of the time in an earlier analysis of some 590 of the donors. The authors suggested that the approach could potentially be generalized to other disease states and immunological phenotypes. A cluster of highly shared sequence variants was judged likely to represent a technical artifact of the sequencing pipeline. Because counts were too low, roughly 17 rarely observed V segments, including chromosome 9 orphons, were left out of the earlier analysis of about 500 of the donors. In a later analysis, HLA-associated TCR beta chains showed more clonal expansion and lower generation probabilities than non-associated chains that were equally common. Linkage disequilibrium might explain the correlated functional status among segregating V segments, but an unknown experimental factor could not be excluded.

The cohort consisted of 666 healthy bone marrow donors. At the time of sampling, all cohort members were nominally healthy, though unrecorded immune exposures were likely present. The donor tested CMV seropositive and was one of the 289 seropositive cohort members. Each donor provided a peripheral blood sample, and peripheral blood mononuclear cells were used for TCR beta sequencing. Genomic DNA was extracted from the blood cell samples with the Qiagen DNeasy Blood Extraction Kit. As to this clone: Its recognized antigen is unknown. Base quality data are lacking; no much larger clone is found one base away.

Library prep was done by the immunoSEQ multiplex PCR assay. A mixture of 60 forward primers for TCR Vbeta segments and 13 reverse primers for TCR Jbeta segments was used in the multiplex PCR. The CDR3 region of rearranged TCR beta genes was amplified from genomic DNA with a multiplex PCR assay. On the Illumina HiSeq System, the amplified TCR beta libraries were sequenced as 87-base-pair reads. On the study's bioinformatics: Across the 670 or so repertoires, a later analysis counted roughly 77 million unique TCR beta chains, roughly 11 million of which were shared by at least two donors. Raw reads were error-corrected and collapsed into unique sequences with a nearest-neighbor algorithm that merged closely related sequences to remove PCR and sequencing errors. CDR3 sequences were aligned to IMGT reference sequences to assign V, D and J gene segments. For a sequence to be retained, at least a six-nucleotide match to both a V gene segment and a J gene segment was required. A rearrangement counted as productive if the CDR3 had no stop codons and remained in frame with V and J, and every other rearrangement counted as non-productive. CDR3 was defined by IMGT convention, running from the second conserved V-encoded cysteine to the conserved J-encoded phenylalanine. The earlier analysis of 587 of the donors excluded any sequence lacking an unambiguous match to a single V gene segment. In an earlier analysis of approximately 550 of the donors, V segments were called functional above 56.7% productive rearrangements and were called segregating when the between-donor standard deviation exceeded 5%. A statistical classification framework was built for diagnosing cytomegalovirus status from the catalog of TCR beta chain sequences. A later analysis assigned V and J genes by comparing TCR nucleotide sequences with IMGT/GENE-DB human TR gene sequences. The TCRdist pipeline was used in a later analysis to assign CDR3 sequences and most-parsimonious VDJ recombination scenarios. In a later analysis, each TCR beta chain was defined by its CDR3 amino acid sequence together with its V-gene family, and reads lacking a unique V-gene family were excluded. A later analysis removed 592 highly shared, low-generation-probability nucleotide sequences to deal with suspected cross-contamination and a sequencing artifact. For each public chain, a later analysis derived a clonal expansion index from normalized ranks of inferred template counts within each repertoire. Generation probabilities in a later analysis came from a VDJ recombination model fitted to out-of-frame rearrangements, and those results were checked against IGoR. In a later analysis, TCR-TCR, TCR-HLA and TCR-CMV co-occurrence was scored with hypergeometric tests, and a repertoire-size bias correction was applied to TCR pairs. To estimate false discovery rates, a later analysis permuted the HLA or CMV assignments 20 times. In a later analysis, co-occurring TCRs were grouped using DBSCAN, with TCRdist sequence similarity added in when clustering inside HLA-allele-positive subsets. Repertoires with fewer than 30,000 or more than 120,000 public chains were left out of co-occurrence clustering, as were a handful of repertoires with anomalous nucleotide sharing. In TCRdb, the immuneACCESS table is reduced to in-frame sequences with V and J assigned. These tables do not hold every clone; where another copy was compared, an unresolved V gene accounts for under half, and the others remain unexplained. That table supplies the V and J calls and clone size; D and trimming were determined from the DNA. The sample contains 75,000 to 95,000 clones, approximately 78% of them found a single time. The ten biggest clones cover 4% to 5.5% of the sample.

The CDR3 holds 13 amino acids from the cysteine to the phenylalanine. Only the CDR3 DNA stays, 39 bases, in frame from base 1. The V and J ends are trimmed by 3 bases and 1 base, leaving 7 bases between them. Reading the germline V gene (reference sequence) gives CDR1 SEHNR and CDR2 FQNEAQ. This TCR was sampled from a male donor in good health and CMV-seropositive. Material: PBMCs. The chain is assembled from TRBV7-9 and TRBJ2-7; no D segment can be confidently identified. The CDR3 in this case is CASSFLSSYEQYF. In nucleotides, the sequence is TGTGCCAGCAGCTTTTTGTCATCCTACGAGCAGTACTTC.